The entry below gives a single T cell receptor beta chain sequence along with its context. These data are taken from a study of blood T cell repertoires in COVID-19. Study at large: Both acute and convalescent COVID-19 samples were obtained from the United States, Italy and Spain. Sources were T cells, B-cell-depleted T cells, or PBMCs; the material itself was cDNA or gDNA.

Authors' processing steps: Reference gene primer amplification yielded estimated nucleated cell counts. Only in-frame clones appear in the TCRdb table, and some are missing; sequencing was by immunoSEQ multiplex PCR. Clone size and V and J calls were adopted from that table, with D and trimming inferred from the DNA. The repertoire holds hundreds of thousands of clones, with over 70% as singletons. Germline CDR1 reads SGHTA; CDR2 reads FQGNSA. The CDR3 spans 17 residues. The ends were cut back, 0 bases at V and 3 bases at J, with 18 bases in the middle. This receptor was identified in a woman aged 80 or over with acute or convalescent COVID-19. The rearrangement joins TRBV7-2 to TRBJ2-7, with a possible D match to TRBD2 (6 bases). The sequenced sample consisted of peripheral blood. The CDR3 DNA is TGTGCCAGCAGCTTAGCCCAACCGGGCCGCGGGGACTACGAGCAGTACTTC. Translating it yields CASSLAQPGRGDYEQYF.